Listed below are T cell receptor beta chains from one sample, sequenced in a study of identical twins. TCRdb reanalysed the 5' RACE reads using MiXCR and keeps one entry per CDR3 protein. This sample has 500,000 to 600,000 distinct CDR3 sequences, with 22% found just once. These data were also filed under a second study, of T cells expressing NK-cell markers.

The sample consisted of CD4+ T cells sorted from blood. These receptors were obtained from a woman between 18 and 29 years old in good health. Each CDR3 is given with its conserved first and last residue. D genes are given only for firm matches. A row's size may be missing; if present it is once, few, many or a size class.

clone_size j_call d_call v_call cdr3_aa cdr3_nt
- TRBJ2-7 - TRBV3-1 CASRRRRVAGYEQYF TGTGCCAGCAGACGAAGGCGGGTGGCGGGCTACGAGCAGTACTTC
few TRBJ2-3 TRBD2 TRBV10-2 CAAAGRARSTDTQYF TGCGCCGCAGCAGGGAGGGCCCGAAGCACAGATACGCAGTATTTT
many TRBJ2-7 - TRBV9 CASSPRAGSSGNEQYF TGTGCCAGCAGCCCCCGAGCCGGGTCCTCTGGGAACGAGCAGTACTTC
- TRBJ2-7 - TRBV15 CATSRDKGGGYEQYF TGTGCCACCAGCAGAGATAAAGGAGGAGGATACGAGCAGTACTTC
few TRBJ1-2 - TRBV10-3 CAISESSGSYGYTF TGTGCCATCAGTGAGTCTTCAGGGAGCTATGGCTACACCTTC
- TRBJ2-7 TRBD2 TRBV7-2 CASSSTLRSGSYEQYF TGTGCCAGCAGCTCCACACTGCGTAGCGGGAGTTACGAGCAGTACTTC
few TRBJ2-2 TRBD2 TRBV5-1 CASSFRLAGATGELFF TGCGCCAGCAGCTTCCGACTAGCGGGGGCGACCGGGGAGCTGTTTTTT
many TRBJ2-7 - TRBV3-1 CASSSISYEQYF TGTGCCAGCAGCTCAATCTCCTACGAGCAGTACTTC
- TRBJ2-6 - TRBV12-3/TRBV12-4 CASSLRSSGANVLTF TGTGCCAGCAGTTTACGCAGTTCTGGGGCCAACGTCCTGACTTTC
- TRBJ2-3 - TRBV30 CAWSSMRGFTDTQYF TGTGCCTGGAGTTCAATGAGGGGGTTCACAGATACGCAGTATTTT
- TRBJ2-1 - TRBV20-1 CSAMGARSYNEQFF TGCAGTGCTATGGGGGCTCGGTCCTACAATGAGCAGTTCTTC
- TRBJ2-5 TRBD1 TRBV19 CASSGTGAAVETQYF TGTGCCAGTAGTGGGACAGGGGCTGCGGTGGAGACCCAGTACTTC
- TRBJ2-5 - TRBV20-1 CSASTREETQYF TGCAGTGCTAGTACTAGAGAAGAGACCCAGTACTTC
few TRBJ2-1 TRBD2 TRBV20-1 CSARDRLAGGRNEQFF TGCAGTGCTAGAGACCGACTAGCGGGGGGGCGAAATGAGCAGTTCTTC
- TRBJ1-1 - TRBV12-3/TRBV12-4 CASSFQGWNTEAFF TGTGCCAGCAGTTTTCAGGGTTGGAACACTGAAGCTTTCTTT
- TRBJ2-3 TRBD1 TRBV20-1 CSATGQGAADTQYF TGCAGTGCCACAGGACAGGGGGCGGCAGATACGCAGTATTTT
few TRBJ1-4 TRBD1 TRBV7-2 CASSLESRDRAELFF TGTGCCAGCAGCTTAGAGTCCCGGGACAGGGCCGAACTGTTTTTT
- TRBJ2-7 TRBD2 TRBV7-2 CASSLAWTSGVYEQYF TGTGCCAGCAGCTTGGCCTGGACTAGCGGGGTTTACGAGCAGTACTTC
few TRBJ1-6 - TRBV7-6 CASSRQEWNNSPLHF TGTGCCAGCAGCCGACAGGAATGGAATAATTCACCCCTCCACTTT
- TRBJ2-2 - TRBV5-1 CASSPGDRTTGELFF TGCGCCAGCAGCCCTGGGGACCGAACCACCGGGGAGCTGTTTTTT
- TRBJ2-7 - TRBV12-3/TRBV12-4 CASSLWTAGEQYF TGTGCCAGCAGTTTATGGACCGCCGGTGAGCAGTACTTC
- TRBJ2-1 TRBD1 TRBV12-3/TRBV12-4 CTSSFLTAQGPISYNEQFF TGTACCAGCAGTTTTTTGACCGCACAGGGGCCTATCTCCTACAATGAGCAGTTCTTC
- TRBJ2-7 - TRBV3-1 CASSHIAYEQYF TGTGCCAGCAGCCATATTGCTTACGAGCAGTACTTC
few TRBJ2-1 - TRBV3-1 CASSQVSNEQFF TGTGCCAGCAGCCAAGTCTCGAATGAGCAGTTCTTC
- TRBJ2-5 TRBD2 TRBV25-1 CASSDSIAGETQYF TGTGCCAGCAGTGACTCCATAGCGGGAGAGACCCAGTACTTC
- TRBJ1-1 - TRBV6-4 CASSLQGSGTEAFF TGTGCCAGCAGCCTACAGGGTTCAGGCACTGAAGCTTTCTTT
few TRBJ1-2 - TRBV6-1 CASSRTAGYGYTF TGTGCCAGCAGTCGGACGGCCGGGTATGGCTACACCTTC
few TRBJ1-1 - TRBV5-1 CASSPDKLNTEAFF TGCGCCAGCAGCCCGGACAAATTGAACACTGAAGCTTTCTTT
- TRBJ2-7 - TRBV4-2 CASSQEYSEQYF TGTGCCAGCAGCCAAGAATACAGCGAGCAGTACTTC
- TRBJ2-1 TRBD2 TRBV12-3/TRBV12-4 CASSSGTSVRYEQFF TGTGCCAGCAGTAGCGGGACTAGCGTGAGGTATGAGCAGTTCTTC
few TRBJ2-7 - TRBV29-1 CSVERGYEQYF TGCAGCGTTGAGAGGGGCTACGAGCAGTACTTC
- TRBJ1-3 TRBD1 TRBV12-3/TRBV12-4 CASSSRTGSSGNTIYF TGTGCCAGCAGTTCTCGGACAGGGAGCTCTGGAAACACCATATATTTT